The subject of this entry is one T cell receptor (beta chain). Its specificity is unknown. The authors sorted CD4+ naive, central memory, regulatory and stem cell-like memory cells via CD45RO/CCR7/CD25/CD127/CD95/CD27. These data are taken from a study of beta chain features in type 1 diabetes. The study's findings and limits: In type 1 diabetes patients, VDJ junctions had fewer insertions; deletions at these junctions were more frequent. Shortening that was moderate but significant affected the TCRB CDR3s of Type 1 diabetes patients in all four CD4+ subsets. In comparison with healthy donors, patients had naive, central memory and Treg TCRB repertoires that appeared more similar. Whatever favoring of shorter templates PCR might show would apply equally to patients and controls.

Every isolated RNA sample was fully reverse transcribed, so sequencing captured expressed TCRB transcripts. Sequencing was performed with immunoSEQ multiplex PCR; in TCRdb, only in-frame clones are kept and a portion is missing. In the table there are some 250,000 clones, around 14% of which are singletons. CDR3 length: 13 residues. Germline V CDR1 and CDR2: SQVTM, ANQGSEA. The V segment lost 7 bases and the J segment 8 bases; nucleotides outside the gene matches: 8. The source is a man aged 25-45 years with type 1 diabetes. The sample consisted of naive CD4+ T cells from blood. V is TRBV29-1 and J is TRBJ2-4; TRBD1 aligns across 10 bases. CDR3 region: CSARTGGQDIQYF. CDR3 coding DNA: TGCAGCGCCAGGACAGGGGGACAGGACATTCAGTACTTC.